This T cell receptor (beta chain) was captured in a study of cytomegalovirus exposure and HLA in healthy donors. As for the study in general: Falling in the Caucasian-associated ancestry cluster were about 80% of 398 genotyped donors. The study's findings and limits: Most TCR sequences were seen very rarely across donors, but some public TCRs occurred in many. In a later analysis, V- and J-gene trimming of beta chains associated with a DCLRE1C missense variant, replicated independently.

The V and J ends lost 6 bases and 2 bases respectively, with 17 bases between them. CDR3 length: 16 amino acids. The V gene's germline CDR1 is SNHLY and CDR2 FYNNEI. The PCR used 60 Vbeta and 13 Jbeta primers. The data were produced by immunoSEQ multiplex PCR, yet TCRdb's version contains in-frame clones alone and is incomplete. The table includes 150,000 to 200,000 clones, about an eighth detected once. As regards this clone: The antigen is unknown.

The chain links TRBV2 to TRBJ1-3, with D unclear. The sequenced sample was PBMCs. The TCR originated in a man aged 45-65 years in good health and CMV-seropositive. DNA for the CDR3: TGTGCCAGCAGACCCGCACTGACGGGTGCTGGAAACACCATATATTTT. Encoded protein: CASRPALTGAGNTIYF.